The 10 T cell receptor beta chains reported below all come from one sample, sequenced in a study of T cells expressing NK-cell markers. TCRdb reprocessed the 5' RACE reads and stores each CDR3 protein as one record, lacking DNA. This sample's clone table lists about 390,000 distinct CDR3 sequences. Sequencing input: blood T cells: a sorted CD56 or NKG2C T cell subset, CD4+ or CD8+ T cells, or bulk PBMC T cells (not recorded which). Every receptor here comes from a woman aged 45-59 years in good health.

The chain has TRBV15 and TRBJ2-5; TCRdb returns TRBD1, unconfirmable since there is no DNA. This CDR3 has 16 residues. The germline V gene encodes CDR1 LNHNV and CDR2 YYDKDF (reference sequence). CDR3 sequence reads: CATSREGTGAQETQYF. The entire variable domain, with the rest obtained from reference TRBV15 and TRBJ2-5, is as follows: DAMVIQNPRYQVTQFGKPVTLSCSQTLNHNVMYWYQQKSSQAPKLLFHYYDKDFNNEADTPDNFQSRRPNTSFCFLDIRSPGLGDTAMYLCATSREGTGAQETQYFGPGTRLLVL.

This chain uses TRBV5-8 with TRBJ1-2; TCRdb outputs TRBD1, but without DNA this stays unchecked. CDR1 is SGHTS, CDR2 YDEGEE, per germline. The CDR3 covers 12 residues. The CDR3 region is CASSFSGSGYTF.

The genes are TRBV20-1 and TRBJ2-3; checking the TCRdb D call of TRBD2 is not possible without DNA. The V gene's germline CDR1 is DFQATT and CDR2 SNEGSKA (reference sequence). The CDR3 extends over 14 amino acids. CDR3 loop: CSASSGMGGDTQYF.

J is TRBJ2-1 and V is TRBV15; there is no DNA to check the TCRdb D call of TRBD1. The CDR3 loop spans 13 amino acids. Germline V gene sequence: CDR1 LNHNV, CDR2 YYDKDF (reference sequence). Here the CDR3 reads CATSKGQYNEQFF.

V is TRBV10-3 and J is TRBJ2-3. Per the germline V gene, CDR1 is ENHRY and CDR2 is SYGVKD. CDR3 length: 14 residues. This CDR3 reads CAISESTSSDTQYF.

The chain combines TRBV12-3 or TRBV12-4 with TRBJ2-1. The CDR3 runs to 16 residues. The CDR3 sequence: CASSDIRLASYNEQFF.

CDR3 in amino acids: CASSLSLNQGLVTGELFF. This sequence joins TRBV27 and TRBJ2-2; as DNA is missing, the TRBD1 call by TCRdb cannot be tested. Germline lookup yields CDR1 MNHEY and CDR2 SMNVEV (reference sequence). The CDR3 loop spans 18 amino acids.

The V and J genes are TRBV12-5 and TRBJ1-2. The V gene's germline CDR1 is LGHNT and CDR2 FRNRAP. This CDR3 is built from 15 residues. The CDR3 region is CASGLVRGSLYGYTF.

The J gene is TRBJ2-1, the V gene TRBV25-1. CDR1 MGHDK and CDR2 SYGVNS come from the germline V gene. The CDR3 is 11 residues long. The CDR3 sequence: CASSELRSQFF.

The rearrangement uses TRBV2 and TRBJ1-5. Looked up from germline, CDR1 is SNHLY and CDR2 is FYNNEI. The CDR3 totals 13 residues. This CDR3 is CASSDDSNQPQHF.